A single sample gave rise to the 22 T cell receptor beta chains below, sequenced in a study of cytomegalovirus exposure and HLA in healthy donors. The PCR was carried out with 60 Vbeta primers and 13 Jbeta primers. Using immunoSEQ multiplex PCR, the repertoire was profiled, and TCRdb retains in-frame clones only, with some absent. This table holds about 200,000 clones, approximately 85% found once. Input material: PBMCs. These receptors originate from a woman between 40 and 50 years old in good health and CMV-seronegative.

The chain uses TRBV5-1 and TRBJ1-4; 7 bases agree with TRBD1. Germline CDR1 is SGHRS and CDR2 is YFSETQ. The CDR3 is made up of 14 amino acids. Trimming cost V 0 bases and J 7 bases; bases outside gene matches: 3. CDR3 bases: TGCGCCAGCAGCTTGGAGGGACAGATTGAAAAACTGTTTTTT. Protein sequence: CASSLEGQIEKLFF. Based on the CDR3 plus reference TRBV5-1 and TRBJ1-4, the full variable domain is KAGVTQTPRYLIKTRGQQVTLSCSPISGHRSVSWYQQTPGQGLQFLFEYFSETQRNKGNFPGRFSGRQFSNSRSEMNVSTLELGDSALYLCASSLEGQIEKLFFGSGTQLSVL.

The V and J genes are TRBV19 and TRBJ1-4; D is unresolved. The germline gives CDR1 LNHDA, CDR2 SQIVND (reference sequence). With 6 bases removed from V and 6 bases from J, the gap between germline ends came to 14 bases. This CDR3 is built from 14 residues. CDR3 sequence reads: CASSTSPSDEKLFF. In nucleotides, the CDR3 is TGTGCCAGTAGCACCTCCCCCAGCGATGAAAAACTGTTTTTT.

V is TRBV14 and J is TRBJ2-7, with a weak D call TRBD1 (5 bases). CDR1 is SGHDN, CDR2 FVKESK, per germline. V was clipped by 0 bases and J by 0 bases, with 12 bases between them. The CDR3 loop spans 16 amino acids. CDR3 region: CASSQEWGRFSYEQYF. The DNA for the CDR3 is TGTGCCAGCAGCCAAGAATGGGGCAGGTTCTCCTACGAGCAGTACTTC.

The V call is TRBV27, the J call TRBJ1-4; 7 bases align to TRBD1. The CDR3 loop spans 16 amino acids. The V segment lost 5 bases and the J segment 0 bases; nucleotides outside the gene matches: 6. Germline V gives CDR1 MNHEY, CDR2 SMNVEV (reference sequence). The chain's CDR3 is CASSPRGLSTNEKLFF. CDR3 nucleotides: TGTGCCAGCAGTCCGAGGGGGCTTTCAACTAATGAAAAACTGTTTTTT. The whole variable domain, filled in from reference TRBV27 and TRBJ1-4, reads EAQVTQNPRYLITVTGKKLTVTCSQNMNHEYMSWYRQDPGLGLRQIYYSMNVEVTDKGDVPEGYKVSRKEKRNFPLILESPSPNQTSLYFCASSPRGLSTNEKLFFGSGTQLSVL.

CDR3 bases: TGTGCCAGCAGCCCACAGACGGCCAACAACAATGAGCAGTTCTTC. Translated: CASSPQTANNNEQFF. The gene calls are TRBV7-2 and TRBJ2-1; D ambiguous. Trimming pared 5 bases from V and 5 bases from J, leaving 16 bases between. There are 15 residues in the CDR3. From germline, CDR1 is SGHTA and CDR2 FQGNSA.

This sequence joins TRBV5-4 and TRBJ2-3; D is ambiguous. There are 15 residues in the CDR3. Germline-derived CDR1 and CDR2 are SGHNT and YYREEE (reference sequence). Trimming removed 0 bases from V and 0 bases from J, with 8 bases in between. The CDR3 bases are TGTGCCAGCAGCTTGGGGTACTCTAGCACAGATACGCAGTATTTT. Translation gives CASSLGYSSTDTQYF.

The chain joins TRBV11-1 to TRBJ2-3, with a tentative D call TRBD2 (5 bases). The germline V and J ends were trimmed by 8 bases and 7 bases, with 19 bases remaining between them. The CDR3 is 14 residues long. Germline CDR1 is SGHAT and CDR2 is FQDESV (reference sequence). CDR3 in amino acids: CASRVRVSGHTQYF. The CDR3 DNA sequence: TGTGCCAGCCGTGTGAGGGTTTCCGGCCATACGCAGTATTTT.

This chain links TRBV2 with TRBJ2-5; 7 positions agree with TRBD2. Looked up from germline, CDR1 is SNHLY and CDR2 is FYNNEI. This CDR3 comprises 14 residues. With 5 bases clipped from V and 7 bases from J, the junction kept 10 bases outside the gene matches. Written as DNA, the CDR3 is TGTGCCAGCAGTCTTGGGGGAGGGCGGGGGACCCAGTACTTC. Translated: CASSLGGGRGTQYF.

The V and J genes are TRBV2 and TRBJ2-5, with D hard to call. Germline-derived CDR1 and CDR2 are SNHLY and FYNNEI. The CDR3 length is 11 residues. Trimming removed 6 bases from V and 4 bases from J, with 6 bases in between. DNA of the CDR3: TGTGCCAGCAGCCCTCTAGAGACCCAGTACTTC. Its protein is CASSPLETQYF.

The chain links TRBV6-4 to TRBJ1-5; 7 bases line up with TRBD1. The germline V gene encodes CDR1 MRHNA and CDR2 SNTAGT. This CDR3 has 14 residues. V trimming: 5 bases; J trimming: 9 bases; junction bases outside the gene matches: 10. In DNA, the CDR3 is TGTGCCAGCAGTCCGGAACAGGGGCGGTCGCCCCAGCATTTT. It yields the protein CASSPEQGRSPQHF.

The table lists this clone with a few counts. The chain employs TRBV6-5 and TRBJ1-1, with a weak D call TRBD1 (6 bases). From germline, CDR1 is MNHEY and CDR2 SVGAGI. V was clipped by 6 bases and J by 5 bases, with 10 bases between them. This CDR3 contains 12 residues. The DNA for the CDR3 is TGTGCCAGCAGCAAGGGACAAACTGAAGCTTTCTTT. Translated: CASSKGQTEAFF.

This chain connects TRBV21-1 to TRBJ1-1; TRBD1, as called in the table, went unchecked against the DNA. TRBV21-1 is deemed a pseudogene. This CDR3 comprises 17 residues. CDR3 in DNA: TGTGCCAGCCTTATACCTTTTGCTCACAGGGCTGTCAGCGAAGCTTTCTTT. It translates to CASLIPFAHRAVSEAFF.

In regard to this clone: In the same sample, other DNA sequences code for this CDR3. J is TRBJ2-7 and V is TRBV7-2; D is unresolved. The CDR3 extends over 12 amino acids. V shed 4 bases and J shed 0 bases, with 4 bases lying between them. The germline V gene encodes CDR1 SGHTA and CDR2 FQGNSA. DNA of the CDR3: TGTGCCAGCAGCTCCAGCTCCTACGAGCAGTACTTC. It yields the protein CASSSSSYEQYF. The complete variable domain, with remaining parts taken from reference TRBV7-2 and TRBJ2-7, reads GAGVSQSPSNKVTEKGKDVELRCDPISGHTALYWYRQSLGQGLEFLIYFQGNSAPDKSGLPSDRFSAERTGGSVSTLTIQRTQQEDSAVYLCASSSSSYEQYFGPGTRLTVT.

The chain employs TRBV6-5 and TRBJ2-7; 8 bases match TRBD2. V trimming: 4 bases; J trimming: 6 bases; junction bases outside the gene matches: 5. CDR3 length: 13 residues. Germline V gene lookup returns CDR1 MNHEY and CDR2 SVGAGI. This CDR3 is CASSSGRGLEQYF. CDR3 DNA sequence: TGTGCCAGCAGTTCCGGGAGGGGTCTCGAGCAGTACTTC.

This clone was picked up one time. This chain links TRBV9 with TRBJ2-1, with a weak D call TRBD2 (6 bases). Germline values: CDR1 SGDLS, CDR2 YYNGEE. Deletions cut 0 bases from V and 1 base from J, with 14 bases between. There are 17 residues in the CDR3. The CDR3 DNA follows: TGTGCCAGCAGCGTAGAGGAGGGAACCCCTTCCTACAATGAGCAGTTCTTC. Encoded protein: CASSVEEGTPSYNEQFF.

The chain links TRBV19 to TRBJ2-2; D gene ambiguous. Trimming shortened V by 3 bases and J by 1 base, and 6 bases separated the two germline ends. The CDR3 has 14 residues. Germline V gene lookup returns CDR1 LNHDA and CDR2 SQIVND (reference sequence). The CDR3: CASSMAGNTGELFF. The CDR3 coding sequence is TGTGCCAGTAGTATGGCAGGGAACACCGGGGAGCTGTTTTTT.

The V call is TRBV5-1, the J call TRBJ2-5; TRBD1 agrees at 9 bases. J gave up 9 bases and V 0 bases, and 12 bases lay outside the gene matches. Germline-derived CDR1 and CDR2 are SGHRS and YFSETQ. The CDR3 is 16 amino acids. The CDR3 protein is CASSLALDRGPGAQYF. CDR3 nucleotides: TGCGCCAGCAGCTTGGCCTTGGACAGGGGCCCCGGGGCCCAGTACTTC.

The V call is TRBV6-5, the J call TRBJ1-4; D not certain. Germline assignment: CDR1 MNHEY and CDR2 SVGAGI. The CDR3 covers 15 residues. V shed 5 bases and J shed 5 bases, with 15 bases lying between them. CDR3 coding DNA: TGTGCCAGCAGTCCCCAGTACAGTGGGAATGAAAAACTGTTTTTT. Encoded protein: CASSPQYSGNEKLFF.

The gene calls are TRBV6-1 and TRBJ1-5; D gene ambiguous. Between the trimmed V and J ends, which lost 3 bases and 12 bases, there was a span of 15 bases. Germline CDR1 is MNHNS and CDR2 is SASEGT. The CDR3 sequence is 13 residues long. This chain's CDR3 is CASSDSAASRQHF. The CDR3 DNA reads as TGTGCCAGCAGTGATAGCGCGGCCAGCCGCCAGCATTTT.

CDR3 region: CASSSGTENTGELFF. CDR3 nucleotides: TGTGCCAGCAGCTCGGGGACAGAGAACACCGGGGAGCTGTTTTTT. V and J are TRBV7-3 and TRBJ2-2, with 7 bases that match TRBD1. J was trimmed by 1 base and V by 4 bases; bases with no gene match: 3. Germline loops: CDR1 SGHTA, CDR2 FQGTGA. CDR3 length: 15 residues. The variable domain in full, with the rest retrieved from reference TRBV7-3 and TRBJ2-2, is GAGVSQTPSNKVTEKGKYVELRCDPISGHTALYWYRQSLGQGPEFLIYFQGTGAADDSGLPNDRFFAVRPEGSVSTLKIQRTERGDSAVYLCASSSGTENTGELFFGEGSRLTVL.

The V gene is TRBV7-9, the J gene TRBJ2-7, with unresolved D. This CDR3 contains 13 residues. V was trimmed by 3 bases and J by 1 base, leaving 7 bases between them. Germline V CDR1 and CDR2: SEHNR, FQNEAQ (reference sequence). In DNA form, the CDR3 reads TGTGCCAGCAGCTTTGTCGGGTCCTACGAGCAGTACTTC. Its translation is CASSFVGSYEQYF. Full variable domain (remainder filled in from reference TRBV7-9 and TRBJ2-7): DTGVSQNPRHKITKRGQNVTFRCDPISEHNRLYWYRQTLGQGPEFLTYFQNEAQLEKSRLLSDRFSAERPKGSFSTLEIQRTEQGDSAMYLCASSFVGSYEQYFGPGTRLTVT.

CDR3 loop: CASSSGTTPRALHF. Here the CDR3 DNA reads TGTGCCAGCAGCTCCGGGACAACGCCTAGGGCCCTCCACTTT. V and J are TRBV5-6 and TRBJ1-6; TRBD1 is a possible D gene (6 bases). The V and J ends lost 3 bases and 14 bases respectively, with 18 bases between them. CDR3 length: 14 residues. Germline V CDR1 and CDR2: SGHDT, YYEEEE. The full variable domain, rest sourced from reference TRBV5-6 and TRBJ1-6, is DAGVTQSPTHLIKTRGQQVTLRCSPKSGHDTVSWYQQALGQGPQFIFQYYEEEERQRGNFPDRFSGHQFPNYSSELNVNALLLGDSALYLCASSSGTTPRALHFGNGTRLTVT.